The 3 T cell receptor beta chains below all came from one sample that was sequenced in a study of prognosis after radiotherapy for stage I lung cancer. The genomic DNA TCR beta CDR3 region underwent two rounds of multiplex PCR. Individual primers that were specific to each TRBV and TRBJ gene served in first-round PCR. TCRdb reprocessed the multiplex PCR reads with MiXCR, giving one entry per CDR3 protein. This sample yields more than 30,000 distinct CDR3 sequences, of which approximately 39% are seen a single time; 15% belongs to the top ten. This material consisted of PBMCs, taken before or after stereotactic body radiation therapy (not recorded which). These receptors came from a donor aged 50 or older with non-small cell lung cancer.

Concerning this clonotype: Germline and junction disagree at one end, which may indicate a read error. V usage is TRBV28 and J usage is TRBJ2-6, with TRBD1 identical over 8 bases. The CDR3 spans 15 residues. Germline V gives CDR1 MDHEN, CDR2 SYDVKM. CDR3 DNA: TGTGCCAGCAGCCAGGGGGCGTGGGGGGACAACGTCCTGAGTTTC. Encoded protein: CASSQGAWGDNVLSF.

The chain joins TRBV25-1 to TRBJ1-2; D perhaps matches TRBD1 (6 bases). Germline CDR1 is MGHDK and CDR2 is SYGVNS. The CDR3 is 14 amino acids. V was trimmed by 6 bases and J by 8 bases, leaving 19 bases between them. This CDR3 reads CASRGTGRRGGYTF. CDR3 coding DNA: TGTGCCAGCAGGGGCACAGGGAGGAGGGGGGGCTACACCTTC.

A few counts support this clonotype. The chain couples TRBV29-1 to TRBJ2-5; 7 bases are shared with TRBD2. The germline gives CDR1 SQVTM, CDR2 ANQGSEA. The length of the CDR3 is 14 residues. V was pared by 5 bases and J by 9 bases, with 15 bases of the junction left unmatched. CDR3: CSVTLGGGFEAQYF. Here the CDR3 DNA reads TGCAGCGTTACCCTTGGGGGGGGTTTTGAGGCCCAGTACTTC. The variable domain in full, with the rest retrieved from reference TRBV29-1 and TRBJ2-5, is SAVISQKPSRDICQRGTSLTIQCQVDSQVTMMFWYRQQPGQSLTLIATANQGSEATYESGFVIDKFPISRPNLTFSTLTVSNMSPEDSSIYLCSVTLGGGFEAQYFGPGTRLLVL.